This T cell receptor (beta chain) is from a study of OX40 agonist ivuxolimab in advanced cancers. Findings and caveats of the study: Low levels of normalized T-cell clonal expansion also appeared in some nonresponders.

On this clone itself: Its antigen is currently unknown.

The data were produced by immunoSEQ multiplex PCR, yet TCRdb's version contains in-frame clones alone and is incomplete. Of around 81,000 clones in the sample, 85% to 90% were seen once. The ends were cut back, 2 bases at V and 3 bases at J, with 8 bases in the middle. CDR3 length equals 13 residues. The V gene's germline CDR1 is SEHNR and CDR2 FQNEAQ (reference sequence). The genes are TRBV7-9 and TRBJ2-7, with TRBD2 as a possible D gene (6 bases). This TCR was recovered from an adult with an advanced solid tumor such as melanoma, head and neck, liver or kidney cancer. Material: CD4+ or CD8+ T cells sorted from blood, obtained in a trial of the OX40 agonist ivuxolimab. The CDR3 is CASSLYGSYEQYF. CDR3 in DNA: TGTGCCAGCAGCTTATACGGGAGCTACGAGCAGTACTTC. Drawing the rest from reference TRBV7-9 and TRBJ2-7, the complete variable domain is DTGVSQNPRHKITKRGQNVTFRCDPISEHNRLYWYRQTLGQGPEFLTYFQNEAQLEKSRLLSDRFSAERPKGSFSTLEIQRTEQGDSAMYLCASSLYGSYEQYFGPGTRLTVT.